Presented here are 24 T cell receptor beta chains from one specimen sequenced in a study of T cell changes during pregnancy in multiple sclerosis (dated by TCRdb to between 2017 and 2020). The receptor library was made with the immunoSEQ multiplex PCR assay. Sourced from immuneACCESS, this table was stored by TCRdb with only in-frame sequences that have V and J called. A share of the clones is absent; for the studies checked, an unresolved V gene accounts for under half, and the remainder has no known explanation. The sample has around 110,000 clones on record, less than 95% of them singletons. The ten most abundant clones make up approximately 1.5% of the sample. The sample here was peripheral blood, taken after pregnancy. These receptors were collected from a female donor with multiple sclerosis, enrolled in a pregnancy study.

The J gene is TRBJ2-7, the V gene TRBV5-6, with a weak D call TRBD2 (6 bases). Trimming removed 4 bases from V and 6 bases from J, with 14 bases in between. CDR3 length: 13 residues. From germline, CDR1 is SGHDT and CDR2 YYEEEE. CDR3 nucleotides: TGTGCCAGCAGCCCGAGCGGGCAGATCGAGCAGTACTTC. The encoded protein is CASSPSGQIEQYF.

The chain employs TRBV1 and TRBJ2-5; TRBD1, the table's D call, lacks a check against the DNA. TRBV1 is flagged as a pseudogene. The CDR3 is made up of 17 amino acids. The CDR3 DNA reads as TGCACCAGCAGCCAAGGAAGAGACAGGGGAATCGGGGAGACCCAGTACTTC. Encoded protein: CTSSQGRDRGIGETQYF.

The chain is built from TRBV18 and TRBJ1-2, with TRBD1 matching over 9 bases. Germline V gene lookup returns CDR1 KGHSH and CDR2 LQKENI. After removal of 3 bases from V and 6 bases from J, the junction contained 8 bases not matched to a gene. The CDR3 spans 15 residues. The CDR3 DNA sequence: TGTGCCAGCTCACCGAGGGGACAGGGAGGCAATGGCTACACCTTC. It is translated as CASSPRGQGGNGYTF.

The rearrangement joins TRBV5-1 to TRBJ2-3, with 7 bases matching TRBD2. Trimming took 0 bases from V and 5 from J; bases not matched to a gene: 15. The CDR3 runs 18 residues. Germline V lookup: CDR1 SGHRS, CDR2 YFSETQ. This chain's CDR3 is CASSLAGGGAGSQDTQYF. In DNA form, the CDR3 reads TGCGCCAGCAGCTTGGCCGGCGGGGGAGCGGGGAGCCAAGATACGCAGTATTTT. Filled out from reference TRBV5-1 and TRBJ2-3, the complete variable domain reads KAGVTQTPRYLIKTRGQQVTLSCSPISGHRSVSWYQQTPGQGLQFLFEYFSETQRNKGNFPGRFSGRQFSNSRSEMNVSTLELGDSALYLCASSLAGGGAGSQDTQYFGPGTRLTVL.

The rearrangement uses TRBV9 and TRBJ2-3; the match to TRBD1 covers 10 bases. CDR3 length equals 15 residues. After removal of 3 bases from V and 3 bases from J, the junction contained 4 bases not matched to a gene. The germline V gene encodes CDR1 SGDLS and CDR2 YYNGEE. CDR3 nucleotide sequence: TGTGCCAGCAGCGGGACAGGGGGTTGGACAGATACGCAGTATTTT. Its translation: CASSGTGGWTDTQYF. Variable domain in full (rest from reference TRBV9 and TRBJ2-3): DSGVTQTPKHLITATGQRVTLRCSPRSGDLSVYWYQQSLDQGLQFLIQYYNGEERAKGNILERFSAQQFPDLHSELNLSSLELGDSALYFCASSGTGGWTDTQYFGPGTRLTVL.

The chain recombines TRBV10-3 with TRBJ2-5; 9 bases match TRBD2. The CDR3 runs 16 residues. J lost 5 bases, V lost 2 bases, and 9 bases had no gene match. From germline, CDR1 is ENHRY and CDR2 SYGVKD. CDR3: CAISEGLAGEGETQYF. For the CDR3, the DNA is TGTGCCATCAGTGAGGGATTAGCGGGAGAAGGTGAGACCCAGTACTTC.

This chain links TRBV7-9 with TRBJ2-7; 7 bases line up with TRBD1. The germline gives CDR1 SEHNR, CDR2 FQNEAQ (reference sequence). J lost 4 bases, V lost 5 bases, and 14 bases had no gene match. The length of the CDR3 is 16 residues. In nucleotides, the CDR3 is TGTGCCAGCAGCCCTGAATCAGGGGGAGCCCTTTACGAGCAGTACTTC. Translated: CASSPESGGALYEQYF.

The genes are TRBV7-2 and TRBJ2-2; TRBD2 matches 8 bases. There are 15 residues in the CDR3. J gave up 4 bases and V 4 bases, and 5 bases lay outside the gene matches. Germline lookup yields CDR1 SGHTA and CDR2 FQGNSA. CDR3 amino acids: CASSSHGGGTGELFF. CDR3 bases: TGTGCCAGCAGCTCTCACGGGGGGGGCACCGGGGAGCTGTTTTTT.

This rearrangement joins TRBV18 to TRBJ2-7; 10 bases fit TRBD1. This CDR3 comprises 16 residues. Germline values: CDR1 KGHSH, CDR2 LQKENI. The trim removed 2 bases at V and 5 bases at J, leaving 9 bases unmatched. CDR3 sequence reads: CASSPGLGGTGDEQYF. In nucleotides, the CDR3 is TGTGCCAGCTCACCAGGGCTAGGTGGGACAGGGGACGAGCAGTACTTC.

The chain joins TRBV6-6 to TRBJ2-1; a possible D gene is TRBD1 (6 bases). The V end lost 0 bases, the J end lost 6 bases, and 9 bases lay between the germline ends. The CDR3 covers 14 residues. Germline CDR1 is MNHNY and CDR2 is SVGAGI (reference sequence). The CDR3 DNA is TGTGCCAGCAGTTACTCGGGGGCTAGCAATGAGCAGTTCTTC. Translation: CASSYSGASNEQFF.

This clone was detected only once. The chain is built from TRBV27 and TRBJ1-4, with unresolved D. V lost 9 bases, J lost 3 bases, and 11 bases lay in between. Germline loops: CDR1 MNHEY, CDR2 SMNVEV (reference sequence). There are 13 residues in the CDR3. The CDR3 reads CASREVANEKLFF. In nucleotides, the CDR3 is TGTGCCAGTCGAGAGGTGGCTAATGAAAAACTGTTTTTT.

CDR3 sequence: CASRRDRMNTGELFF. DNA of the CDR3: TGTGCCAGCAGAAGGGACAGGATGAACACCGGGGAGCTGTTTTTT. V usage is TRBV2 and J usage is TRBJ2-2; 8 nucleotides align to TRBD1. Germline V gene data show CDR1 as SNHLY and CDR2 as FYNNEI. After removal of 6 bases from V and 1 base from J, the junction contained 4 bases not matched to a gene. This CDR3 is 15 amino acids long.

The chain is built from TRBV7-2 and TRBJ1-5; 11 bases map to TRBD1. The V and J ends lost 5 bases and 10 bases, in that order; junction bases with no gene match: 10. CDR3 length: 15 amino acids. Germline CDR1 reads SGHTA; CDR2 reads FQGNSA. The chain's CDR3 is CASSTRTGGDSPQHF. The CDR3 DNA follows: TGTGCCAGCAGCACTAGGACAGGGGGCGACTCACCCCAGCATTTT.

This clone has a single count. V gene TRBV5-1 combines with J gene TRBJ2-3; 7 bases map to TRBD2. The germline V gene encodes CDR1 SGHRS and CDR2 YFSETQ. The CDR3 extends over 14 amino acids. V shed 4 bases and J 5 bases; nucleotides not matched to a gene: 7. The CDR3 nucleotides read TGCGCCAGCAGCCGTCCAGGACTAGGAGATACGCAGTATTTT. It translates to CASSRPGLGDTQYF. The complete variable domain, with remaining parts taken from reference TRBV5-1 and TRBJ2-3, reads KAGVTQTPRYLIKTRGQQVTLSCSPISGHRSVSWYQQTPGQGLQFLFEYFSETQRNKGNFPGRFSGRQFSNSRSEMNVSTLELGDSALYLCASSRPGLGDTQYFGPGTRLTVL.

The table lists this clone with a count of one. V gene TRBV28 combines with J gene TRBJ2-7, with 7 bases matching TRBD1. After removal of 5 bases from V and 4 bases from J, the junction contained 5 bases not matched to a gene. In germline, CDR1 is MDHEN, CDR2 SYDVKM. The CDR3 has 13 amino acids. The CDR3 sequence is CASSRTGLYEQYF. In DNA, the CDR3 is TGTGCCAGCAGTCGGACAGGACTTTACGAGCAGTACTTC. Using reference TRBV28 and TRBJ2-7 for the parts outside the CDR3, the full variable domain is DVKVTQSSRYLVKRTGEKVFLECVQDMDHENMFWYRQDPGLGLRLIYFSYDVKMKEKGDIPEGYSVSREKKERFSLILESASTNQTSMYLCASSRTGLYEQYFGPGTRLTVT.

The V call is TRBV7-9, the J call TRBJ1-5; a weak D match, TRBD1 (5 bases). CDR1 is SEHNR, CDR2 FQNEAQ, per germline (reference sequence). The CDR3 is made up of 14 amino acids. Trimming took 5 bases from V and 6 from J, leaving 14 bases between them. CDR3 sequence: CASSQHRSGQPQHF. The CDR3 region has the DNA TGTGCCAGCAGCCAGCACAGGTCCGGTCAGCCCCAGCATTTT.

The rearrangement uses TRBV7-8 and TRBJ2-5; 7 bases fit TRBD1. V shed 5 bases and J 1 base; nucleotides not matched to a gene: 10. The CDR3 length is 16 residues. CDR1 and CDR2 (germline): SGHVS, FQNEAQ. The CDR3: CASSPSTGTAQETQYF. In DNA form, the CDR3 reads TGTGCCAGCAGCCCTTCTACCGGGACAGCCCAAGAGACCCAGTACTTC. The full variable domain, in which reference TRBV7-8 and TRBJ2-5 provide the parts outside the CDR3, is GAGVSQSPRYKVAKRGQDVALRCDPISGHVSLFWYQQALGQGPEFLTYFQNEAQLDKSGLPSDRFFAERPEGSVSTLKIQRTQQEDSAVYLCASSPSTGTAQETQYFGPGTRLLVL.

This clone has just a few counts. The chain employs TRBV7-9 and TRBJ2-7; a weak D match, TRBD2 (5 bases). The V gene lost 2 bases and the J gene lost 5 bases, with 13 bases spanning the gap. Germline V CDR1 and CDR2: SEHNR, FQNEAQ (reference sequence). This CDR3 spans 14 amino acids. In nucleotides, the CDR3 is TGTGCCAGCAGCTTAAGAGTTCGGGAAGACGAGCAGTACTTC. Protein sequence: CASSLRVREDEQYF.

This chain uses TRBV9 with TRBJ1-2, with a possible D match to TRBD1 (5 bases). Looked up from germline, CDR1 is SGDLS and CDR2 is YYNGEE. V was clipped by 0 bases and J by 7 bases, with 10 bases between them. This CDR3 has 13 residues. The CDR3 is CASSVEGVGGYTF. As DNA, the CDR3 is TGTGCCAGCAGCGTAGAAGGGGTAGGTGGCTACACCTTC. The full variable domain, its missing parts supplied by reference TRBV9 and TRBJ1-2, is DSGVTQTPKHLITATGQRVTLRCSPRSGDLSVYWYQQSLDQGLQFLIQYYNGEERAKGNILERFSAQQFPDLHSELNLSSLELGDSALYFCASSVEGVGGYTFGSGTRLTVV.

The V gene is TRBV2, the J gene TRBJ1-1, with D tentatively TRBD1 (5 bases). Deletions cut 1 base from V and 2 bases from J, with 11 bases between. The CDR3 consists of 15 residues. Germline V gene data show CDR1 as SNHLY and CDR2 as FYNNEI. The CDR3 is CASSEGVRVNTEAFF. DNA for the CDR3: TGTGCCAGCAGTGAAGGGGTCAGGGTCAACACTGAAGCTTTCTTT.

The chain combines TRBV19 with TRBJ1-1, with 9 bases fitting TRBD1. With 7 bases clipped from V and 5 bases from J, the junction kept 17 bases outside the gene matches. Germline V gene data show CDR1 as LNHDA and CDR2 as SQIVND (reference sequence). The CDR3 totals 17 residues. This CDR3 reads CASTELDRGQGGTEAFF. DNA of the CDR3: TGTGCCAGTACCGAACTGGATCGGGGACAGGGAGGGACTGAAGCTTTCTTT.

The chain is built from TRBV5-4 and TRBJ1-2; a weak D match, TRBD1 (6 bases). Trimming shortened V by 4 bases and J by 2 bases, and 12 bases separated the two germline ends. Germline V gene lookup returns CDR1 SGHNT and CDR2 YYREEE (reference sequence). The CDR3 covers 14 residues. The CDR3 region has the DNA TGTGCCAGCAGCCCCGGGACACCGAACTATGGCTACACCTTC. It codes for CASSPGTPNYGYTF.

As regards this clone: Other DNA sequences in the same sample also yield this CDR3. The V gene is TRBV5-8, the J gene TRBJ1-2; unclear D gene. Per the germline V gene, CDR1 is SGHTS and CDR2 is YDEGEE. The CDR3 loop spans 13 amino acids. V dropped 2 bases and J dropped 5 bases, with 10 bases sitting between them. CDR3 DNA: TGTGCCAGCAGCTTTGGGAGGGATTATGGCTACACCTTC. Residues: CASSFGRDYGYTF.

The CDR3 nucleotides are TGCGCCAGCAGCTCGGACGCGGGGCCAGATACGCAGTATTTT. The encoded protein is CASSSDAGPDTQYF. The chain joins TRBV5-1 to TRBJ2-3, with a tentative D call TRBD2 (6 bases). The CDR3 has 14 residues. V was shortened by 3 bases and J by 4 bases, with 12 bases between the two germline ends. The germline V gene encodes CDR1 SGHRS and CDR2 YFSETQ. The complete variable domain, with remaining parts taken from reference TRBV5-1 and TRBJ2-3, reads KAGVTQTPRYLIKTRGQQVTLSCSPISGHRSVSWYQQTPGQGLQFLFEYFSETQRNKGNFPGRFSGRQFSNSRSEMNVSTLELGDSALYLCASSSDAGPDTQYFGPGTRLTVL.